The 5 T cell receptor beta chains below come from one sample, sequenced in a study of T cells in Graves' hyperthyroidism and ophthalmopathy. From RNA transcripts, TCR beta CDR3 regions were amplified. When the TCR CDR3 underwent first-round RT-PCR, the HTBI primer set was used. MiXCR, run by TCRdb on the multiplex PCR reads, gives a single entry per CDR3 protein. The table has a few hundred thousand distinct CDR3 sequences, about 20% seen once. Sequenced: blood. The receptors were gathered from a woman between 18 and 29 years old with Graves' hyperthyroidism.

There are many counts of this clonotype. J is TRBJ2-7 and V is TRBV10-3, with 10 bases aligning to TRBD1. This CDR3 region has 16 residues. Germline CDR1 and CDR2: ENHRY and SYGVKD. Germline trimming cut 3 bases from V and 6 bases from J; bases unmatched to any gene: 11. The CDR3 DNA is TGTGCCATCAGTGACCCAATTCTGGACAGGGGGTCCGAGCAGTACTTC. It codes for CAISDPILDRGSEQYF.

In this sample, this clonotype turned up many times. V is TRBV7-6 and J is TRBJ2-7; TRBD2 matches 12 bases. Germline V gives CDR1 SGHVS, CDR2 FNYEAQ. The CDR3 sequence is 17 residues long. The trim removed 5 bases at V and 4 bases at J, leaving 12 bases unmatched. This chain's CDR3 is CASSPLTALAGGYEQYF. The CDR3 bases are TGTGCCAGCAGCCCGCTCACGGCACTAGCGGGGGGATACGAGCAGTACTTC.

Many counts were recorded for this clonotype. The J gene is TRBJ2-5, the V gene TRBV27; 9 nucleotides match TRBD1. The V segment lost 5 bases and the J segment 4 bases; nucleotides outside the gene matches: 14. The length of the CDR3 is 17 residues. Germline CDR1 and CDR2: MNHEY and SMNVEV (reference sequence). The CDR3 sequence: CASSPRIRDRDRETQYF. The DNA of the CDR3 is TGTGCCAGCAGTCCACGGATCCGGGACAGGGATCGAGAGACCCAGTACTTC.

This clonotype was recorded many times. This rearrangement joins TRBV4-1 to TRBJ1-5; possibly TRBD1 for D (6 bases). The length of the CDR3 is 17 residues. CDR1 and CDR2 from the germline V gene are MGHRA and YSYEKL. Trimming removed 4 bases at V and 0 bases at J, with 16 bases between. The CDR3 DNA reads TGCGCCAGCAGCCGACTCATCAGGACAGATAGCAATCAGCCCCAGCATTTT. It is translated as CASSRLIRTDSNQPQHF.

This clonotype was found many times. This chain connects TRBV20-1 to TRBJ2-7, with 9 bases matching TRBD2. J lost 4 bases, V lost 3 bases, and 7 bases had no gene match. The CDR3 has 14 amino acids. In germline, CDR1 is DFQATT, CDR2 SNEGSKA (reference sequence). The CDR3 sequence: CSARVSGGKYEQYF. CDR3 nucleotide sequence: TGCAGTGCTAGGGTTAGCGGGGGCAAATACGAGCAGTACTTC.